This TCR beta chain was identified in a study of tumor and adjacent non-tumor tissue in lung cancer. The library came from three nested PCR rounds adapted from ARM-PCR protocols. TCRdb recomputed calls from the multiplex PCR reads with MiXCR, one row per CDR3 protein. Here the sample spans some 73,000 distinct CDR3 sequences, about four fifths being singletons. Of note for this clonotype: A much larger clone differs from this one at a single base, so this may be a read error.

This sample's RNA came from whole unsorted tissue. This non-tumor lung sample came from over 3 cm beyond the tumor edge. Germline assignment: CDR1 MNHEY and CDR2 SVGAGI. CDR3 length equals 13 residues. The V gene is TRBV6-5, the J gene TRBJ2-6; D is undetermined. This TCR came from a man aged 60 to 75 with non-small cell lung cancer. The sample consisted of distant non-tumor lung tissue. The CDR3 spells CASSSGGANVLTF. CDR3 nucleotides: TGTGCGAGTTCTTCGGGTGGGGCCAACGTCCTGACTTTC.